Listed here are 15 T cell receptor beta chains from one sample, sequenced in a study of blood T cells in healthy people across ages. Next came a second PCR, run for about 6 to 12 cycles, which used a sample-barcoded 5' primer along with a J-beta primer mix. MiXCR, run by TCRdb on the 5' RACE reads, gives a single entry per CDR3 protein. The data show hundreds of thousands of distinct CDR3 sequences, with around two fifths seen just once and roughly a fifth held by the top ten. The sample taken for sequencing was blood. Receptors were obtained from a man in his 60s in good health.

This clonotype has only one observation. The chain has TRBV7-9 and TRBJ1-2, with a possible D match to TRBD1 (5 bases). The length of the CDR3 is 14 residues. Trimming removed 2 bases from V and 6 bases from J, with 13 bases in between. CDR1 SEHNR and CDR2 FQNEAQ come from the germline V gene (reference sequence). The CDR3 DNA reads TGTGCCAGCAGCTTACGGACAACGATCCATGGCTACACCTTC. Protein sequence: CASSLRTTIHGYTF.

The chain joins TRBV5-6 to TRBJ2-6, with D tentatively TRBD1 or TRBD2 (5 bases each). The CDR3 runs 15 residues. CDR1 and CDR2 from the germline V gene are SGHDT and YYEEEE. Trimming left V 6 bases short and J 4 bases short, with 14 bases between. The CDR3, as DNA: TGTGCCAGCAAATCCTGGGGGTCCGGGGCCAACGTCCTGACTTTC. This encodes CASKSWGSGANVLTF.

The gene calls are TRBV20-1 and TRBJ1-6, with D tentatively TRBD1 (5 bases). This CDR3 contains 12 residues. V gave up 7 bases and J gave up 13 bases, with 17 bases separating them. CDR1 is DFQATT and CDR2 is SNEGSKA in the germline V gene (reference sequence). CDR3 in amino acids: CSVLGLQGPLHF. The DNA for the CDR3 is TGCAGTGTGTTGGGGCTGCAGGGTCCCCTCCACTTT.

This chain joins TRBV6-6 and TRBJ2-1, with 8 bases that match TRBD2. The junction had 7 bases not matched to a gene; V was cut back by 3 bases and J by 6 bases. This CDR3 contains 15 residues. From germline, CDR1 is MNHNY and CDR2 SVGAGI (reference sequence). CDR3 protein: CASSYLTGGPNEQFF. CDR3 sequence (DNA): TGTGCCAGCAGTTATCTAACGGGGGGGCCCAATGAGCAGTTCTTC.

V usage is TRBV5-6 and J usage is TRBJ2-5; TRBD1 is a possible D gene (5 bases). The germline gives CDR1 SGHDT, CDR2 YYEEEE. Trimming pared 6 bases from V and 2 bases from J, leaving 20 bases between. The CDR3 is 16 amino acids. The CDR3 DNA sequence: TGTGCCAGCATCCACGCAGGGAAAGTCAAACAAGAGACCCAGTACTTC. Translation gives CASIHAGKVKQETQYF. The complete variable domain, with remaining parts taken from reference TRBV5-6 and TRBJ2-5, reads DAGVTQSPTHLIKTRGQQVTLRCSPKSGHDTVSWYQQALGQGPQFIFQYYEEEERQRGNFPDRFSGHQFPNYSSELNVNALLLGDSALYLCASIHAGKVKQETQYFGPGTRLLVL.

The rearrangement links TRBV4-1 to TRBJ2-1; D gene unclear. In germline, CDR1 is MGHRA, CDR2 YSYEKL. V shed 0 bases and J shed 5 bases, with 14 bases lying between them. CDR3 length equals 16 residues. CDR3 amino acids: CASSQEGRRPHNEQFF. Here the CDR3 DNA reads TGCGCCAGCAGCCAAGAAGGACGTAGACCTCACAATGAGCAGTTCTTC.

The rearrangement links TRBV7-2 to TRBJ1-2, with D possibly being TRBD1 (5 bases). CDR1 is SGHTA and CDR2 is FQGNSA in the germline V gene. CDR3 length: 12 amino acids. Between the trimmed V and J ends, which lost 5 bases and 8 bases, there was a span of 12 bases. The CDR3 bases are TGTGCCAGCAGCACGGGGCTGTGGGGCTACACCTTC. Translating gives CASSTGLWGYTF. Combining the CDR3 with reference TRBV7-2 and TRBJ1-2 gives the whole variable domain GAGVSQSPSNKVTEKGKDVELRCDPISGHTALYWYRQSLGQGLEFLIYFQGNSAPDKSGLPSDRFSAERTGGSVSTLTIQRTQQEDSAVYLCASSTGLWGYTFGSGTRLTVV.

V is TRBV10-3 and J is TRBJ2-3; D could derive from TRBD1 or TRBD2 (5 bases each). The CDR3 contains 15 residues. CDR1 and CDR2 (germline): ENHRY, SYGVKD. V was clipped by 4 bases and J by 0 bases, with 11 bases between them. For the CDR3, the DNA is TGTGCCATCAGTGCGTCGGGGCCTAGCACAGATACGCAGTATTTT. This codes for CAISASGPSTDTQYF.

This clonotype came up many times. The chain joins TRBV10-3 to TRBJ2-3, with 12 bases fitting TRBD1. Germline assignment: CDR1 ENHRY and CDR2 SYGVKD. J gave up 2 bases and V 2 bases, and 14 bases lay outside the gene matches. CDR3 length: 20 amino acids. The CDR3 region has the DNA TGTGCCATCAGTGAGCCTTTAAATCCGGGACAGGGGGCTCCCACAGATACGCAGTATTTT. Its protein is CAISEPLNPGQGAPTDTQYF.

This chain uses TRBV6-1 with TRBJ2-4, with D tentatively TRBD1 or TRBD2 (6 bases each). Matching the DNA end better, TRBJ2-7 makes the J call doubtful. CDR1 MNHNS and CDR2 SASEGT come from the germline V gene. The CDR3 sequence is 17 residues long. The CDR3 sequence: CASSVRRDTTWGNEQYF. CDR3 in DNA: TGTGCCAGCAGTGTACGGCGGGACACCACTTGGGGAAACGAGCAGTACTTC.

In this sample, this clonotype turned up a few times. The rearrangement joins TRBV20-1 to TRBJ2-1, with D perhaps TRBD1 (6 bases). Per germline, CDR1 DFQATT and CDR2 SNEGSKA (reference sequence). V lost 4 bases to trimming and J lost 6 bases, with 19 bases between them. This CDR3 spans 15 amino acids. In DNA form, the CDR3 reads TGCAGTGCTAACGCCCCGGGACAACACTTCAATGAGCAGTTCTTC. Translating it yields CSANAPGQHFNEQFF.

This clonotype was seen only a few times. V gene TRBV20-1 combines with J gene TRBJ2-5; no clear D. The germline CDR1 and CDR2 sequences are DFQATT and SNEGSKA (reference sequence). Trimming removed 7 bases at V and 0 bases at J, with 9 bases between. The CDR3 sequence is 12 residues long. The CDR3 sequence: CSGQPDQETQYF. CDR3 DNA: TGCAGTGGTCAGCCAGACCAAGAGACCCAGTACTTC.

This clonotype was seen more than once but under ten times. The chain joins TRBV20-1 to TRBJ2-7; 7 positions agree with TRBD2. V gave up 6 bases and J gave up 3 bases; unmatched junction bases: 11. The CDR3 totals 14 residues. Germline V gives CDR1 DFQATT, CDR2 SNEGSKA (reference sequence). The CDR3 loop reads CSAILAVANYEQYF. The CDR3 bases are TGCAGTGCAATCCTAGCGGTCGCAAACTACGAGCAGTACTTC.

V and J are TRBV7-2 and TRBJ1-6, with 7 bases fitting TRBD1. The length of the CDR3 is 16 residues. Per germline, CDR1 SGHTA and CDR2 FQGNSA. Trimming removed 5 bases from V and 5 bases from J; junction bases left unmatched: 9. The CDR3 loop is CASSPQRQGHNSPLHF. CDR3 sequence (DNA): TGTGCCAGCAGCCCACAACGACAGGGACATAATTCACCCCTCCACTTT.

The chain has TRBV27 and TRBJ2-7; D gene unclear. From germline, CDR1 is MNHEY and CDR2 SMNVEV (reference sequence). The CDR3 sequence is 12 residues long. Trimming cost V 7 bases and J 3 bases, with 10 bases left between them. In DNA, the CDR3 is TGTGCCAGCATTACAGCGAACTACGAGCAGTACTTC. It translates to CASITANYEQYF.